This TCR beta chain was documented in a study of T cells in Graves' hyperthyroidism and ophthalmopathy. Whole-study findings and limits: Among thyroid clonotypes expanded above 0.001, most also appeared in blood.

V lost 7 bases, J lost 3 bases, and 6 bases stayed unmatched. The CDR3 is made up of 14 amino acids. Germline assignment: CDR1 LNHDA and CDR2 SQIVND (reference sequence). RNA transcripts provided the source from which TCR beta CDR3 regions were amplified. RT-PCR in the first round (using the HTBI primer set) targeted the TCR CDR3. Via MiXCR, TCRdb re-called the multiplex PCR reads, giving one row per CDR3 protein. The profile covers 490,000 or so distinct CDR3 sequences, with 22% appearing a single time and around 50% taken by the ten largest. This clonotype was detected ten times or more. Antigen unknown. Under 3 months was the duration of disease in ophthalmopathy patients, who also had a Clinical Activity Score of at least 3 and a NOSPECS grade of at least 4. Patients having uncontrolled infection, another autoimmune disease, pregnancy or lactation were not included. Over 9 ml of fresh peripheral blood supplied the PBMCs.

The rearrangement links TRBV19 to TRBJ1-1, with TRBD1 identical over 9 bases. The material sequenced was blood. This clonotype was sampled from a woman in her 70s with Graves' ophthalmopathy. The CDR3 DNA follows: TGTGCCAGTACACCACAGGGGGCGTACACTGAAGCTTTCTTT. Translating gives CASTPQGAYTEAFF.